The 7 T cell receptor beta chains listed next were all sequenced from one sample in a study of blood T cells in healthy people across ages. A sample-barcoded 5' primer and a J-beta primer mix were used in a second PCR of roughly 7 to 11 cycles. TCRdb analysed the 5' RACE reads with MiXCR anew, one entry per CDR3 protein. The repertoire has almost 800,000 distinct CDR3 sequences, roughly 60% of them found once; the top ten carry roughly 22%. The specimen sequenced was blood. These receptors originate from a man aged 25-40 years in good health.

The V call is TRBV3-1, the J call TRBJ2-1, with no clear D. The V gene lost 1 base and the J gene lost 6 bases, with 7 bases spanning the gap. The germline gives CDR1 LGHDT, CDR2 YNNKEL (reference sequence). The CDR3 contains 13 residues. CDR3 nucleotides: TGTGCCAGCAGCCAAGTCCGTGCCAATGAGCAGTTCTTC. Encoded protein: CASSQVRANEQFF.

This clonotype was counted only a few times. V gene TRBV20-1 combines with J gene TRBJ2-5; D uncertain. Germline V gene data show CDR1 as DFQATT and CDR2 as SNEGSKA (reference sequence). The CDR3 spans 12 residues. Deletions cut 3 bases from V and 11 bases from J, with 16 bases between. CDR3 sequence (DNA): TGCAGTGCTAGGGCGTCGGGTAATGAGCAGTACTTC. Encoded protein: CSARASGNEQYF.

J is TRBJ1-2 and V is TRBV4-2; D perhaps matches TRBD1 (5 bases). Germline V CDR1 and CDR2: LGHNA, YNFKEQ. The CDR3 length is 13 residues. V was cut by 1 base and J by 4 bases, with 7 bases left in between. The CDR3 reads CASSQAQGYGYTF. The DNA of the CDR3 is TGTGCCAGCAGCCAAGCCCAGGGCTATGGCTACACCTTC.

This chain uses TRBV7-2 with TRBJ2-7; D is uncertain. The germline gives CDR1 SGHTA, CDR2 FQGNSA. The CDR3 spans 13 residues. The germline V and J ends were trimmed by 1 base and 8 bases, with 12 bases remaining between them. This CDR3 reads CASSLDVLYQQYF. In nucleotides, the CDR3 is TGTGCCAGCAGCTTAGACGTACTATACCAGCAGTACTTC.

The V and J genes are TRBV20-1 and TRBJ2-1; TRBD2 matches 7 bases. The J call may be in error: the DNA end matches TRBJ2-7 better. CDR1 and CDR2 (germline): DFQATT, SNEGSKA (reference sequence). The CDR3 spans 19 residues. Here the CDR3 DNA reads TGCAGTGCTAGGGCATACTCTGTGGCGACTAGCCGAAGTTACAATGAGCAGTACTTC. It specifies CSARAYSVATSRSYNEQYF.

This clonotype was seen a few times. CDR3 protein: CAAAGVWGQETQYF. The CDR3 DNA sequence: TGTGCCGCGGCGGGAGTTTGGGGCCAAGAGACCCAGTACTTC. The J gene is TRBJ2-5, the V gene TRBV10-3; 7 positions match TRBD2. V trimming: 11 bases; J trimming: 1 base; junction bases outside the gene matches: 10. Per the germline V gene, CDR1 is ENHRY and CDR2 is SYGVKD. This CDR3 has 14 residues.

The CDR3 reads CASSPIRGGYEQYF. In DNA form, the CDR3 reads TGCGCCAGCAGCCCGATTAGAGGAGGCTACGAGCAGTACTTC. The chain carries TRBV4-3 and TRBJ2-7, with D tentatively TRBD2 (5 bases). This CDR3 spans 14 amino acids. CDR1 and CDR2 from the germline V gene are LGHNA and YSLEER. V was pared by 4 bases and J by 3 bases, with 13 bases between.